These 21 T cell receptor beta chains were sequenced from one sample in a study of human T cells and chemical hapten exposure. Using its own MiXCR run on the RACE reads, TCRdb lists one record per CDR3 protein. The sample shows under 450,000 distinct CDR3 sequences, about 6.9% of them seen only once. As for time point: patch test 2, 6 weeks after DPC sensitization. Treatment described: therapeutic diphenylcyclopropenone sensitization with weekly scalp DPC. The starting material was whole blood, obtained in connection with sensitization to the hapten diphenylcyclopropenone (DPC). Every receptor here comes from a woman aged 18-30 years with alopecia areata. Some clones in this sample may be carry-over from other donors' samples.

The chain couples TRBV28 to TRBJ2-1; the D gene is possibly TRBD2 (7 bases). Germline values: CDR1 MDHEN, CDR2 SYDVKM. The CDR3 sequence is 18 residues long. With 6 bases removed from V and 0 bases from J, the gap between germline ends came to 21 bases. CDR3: CASRGYREGGGSYNEQFF. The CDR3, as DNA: TGTGCCAGCAGGGGTTACAGGGAAGGGGGGGGCTCCTACAATGAGCAGTTCTTC.

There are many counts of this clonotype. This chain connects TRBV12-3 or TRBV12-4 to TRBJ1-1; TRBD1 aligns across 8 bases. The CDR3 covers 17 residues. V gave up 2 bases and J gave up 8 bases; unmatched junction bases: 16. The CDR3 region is CASSLIWGTGTGPEAFF. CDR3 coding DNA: TGTGCCAGCAGTTTAATTTGGGGGACCGGGACAGGACCCGAAGCTTTCTTT.

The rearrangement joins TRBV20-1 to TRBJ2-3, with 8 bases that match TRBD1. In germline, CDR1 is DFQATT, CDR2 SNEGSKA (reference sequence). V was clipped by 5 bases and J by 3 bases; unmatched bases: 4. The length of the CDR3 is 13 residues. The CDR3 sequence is CSAPGTGTDTQYF. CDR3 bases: TGCAGTGCTCCAGGGACAGGAACAGATACGCAGTATTTT.

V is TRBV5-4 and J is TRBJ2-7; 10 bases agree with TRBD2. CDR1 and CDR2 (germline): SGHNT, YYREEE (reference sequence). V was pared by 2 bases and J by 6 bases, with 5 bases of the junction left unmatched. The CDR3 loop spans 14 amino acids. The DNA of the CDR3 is TGTGCCAGCAGCTTAGGAGCGGGGGGGATCGAGCAGTACTTC. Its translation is CASSLGAGGIEQYF.

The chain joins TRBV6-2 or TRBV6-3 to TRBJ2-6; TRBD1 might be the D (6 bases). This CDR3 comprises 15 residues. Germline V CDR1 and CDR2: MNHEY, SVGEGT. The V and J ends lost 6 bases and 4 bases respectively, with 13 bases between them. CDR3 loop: CASSRQVAGANVLTF. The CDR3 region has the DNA TGTGCCAGCAGCCGACAGGTCGCCGGGGCCAACGTCCTGACTTTC.

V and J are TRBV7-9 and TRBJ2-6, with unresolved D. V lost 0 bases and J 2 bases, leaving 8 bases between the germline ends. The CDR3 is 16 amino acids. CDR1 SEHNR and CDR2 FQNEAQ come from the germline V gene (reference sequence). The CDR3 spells CASSLARIPGANVLTF. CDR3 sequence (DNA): TGTGCCAGCAGCTTAGCGCGGATCCCTGGGGCCAACGTCCTGACTTTC.

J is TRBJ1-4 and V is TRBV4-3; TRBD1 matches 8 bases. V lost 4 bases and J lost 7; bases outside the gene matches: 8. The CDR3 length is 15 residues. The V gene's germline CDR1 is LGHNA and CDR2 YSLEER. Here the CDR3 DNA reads TGCGCCAGCAGCCGTCTACAGGGGGGCGGTGAAAAACTGTTTTTT. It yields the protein CASSRLQGGGEKLFF.

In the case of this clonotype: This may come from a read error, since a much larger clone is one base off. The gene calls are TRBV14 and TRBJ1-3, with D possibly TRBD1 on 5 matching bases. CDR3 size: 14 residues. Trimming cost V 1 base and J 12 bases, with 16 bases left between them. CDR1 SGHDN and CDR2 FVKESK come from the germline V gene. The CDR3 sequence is CASSQAGTQGNIYF. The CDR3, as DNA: TGTGCCAGCAGCCAAGCCGGGACCCAGGGCAACATATATTTT.

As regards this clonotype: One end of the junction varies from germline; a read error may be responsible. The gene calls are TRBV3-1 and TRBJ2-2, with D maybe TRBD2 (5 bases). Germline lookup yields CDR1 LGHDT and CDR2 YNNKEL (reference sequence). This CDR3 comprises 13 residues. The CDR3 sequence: CASSPTNTGELSF. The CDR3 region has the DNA TGTGCCAGCAGCCCAACAAACACCGGGGAGCTGTCTTTT.

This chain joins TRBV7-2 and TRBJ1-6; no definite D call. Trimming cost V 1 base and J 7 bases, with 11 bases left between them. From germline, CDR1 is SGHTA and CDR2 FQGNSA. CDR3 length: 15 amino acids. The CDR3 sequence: CASSLDRPNNSPLHF. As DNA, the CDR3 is TGTGCCAGCAGCTTAGATCGGCCCAACAATTCACCCCTCCACTTT. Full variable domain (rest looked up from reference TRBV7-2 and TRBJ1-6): GAGVSQSPSNKVTEKGKDVELRCDPISGHTALYWYRQSLGQGLEFLIYFQGNSAPDKSGLPSDRFSAERTGGSVSTLTIQRTQQEDSAVYLCASSLDRPNNSPLHFGNGTRLTVT.

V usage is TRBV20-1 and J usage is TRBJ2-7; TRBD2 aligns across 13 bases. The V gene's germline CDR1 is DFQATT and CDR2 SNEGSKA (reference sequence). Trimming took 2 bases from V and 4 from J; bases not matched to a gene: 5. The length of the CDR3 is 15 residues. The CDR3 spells CSARPTSGGAYEQYF. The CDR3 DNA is TGCAGTGCTAGACCAACTAGCGGGGGGGCATACGAGCAGTACTTC.

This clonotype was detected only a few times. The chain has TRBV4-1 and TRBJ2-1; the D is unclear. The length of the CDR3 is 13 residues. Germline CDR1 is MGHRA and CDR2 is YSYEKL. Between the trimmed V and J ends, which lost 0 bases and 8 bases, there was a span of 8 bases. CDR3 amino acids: CASSQDFRDEQFF. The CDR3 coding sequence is TGCGCCAGCAGCCAAGATTTCCGGGATGAGCAGTTCTTC.

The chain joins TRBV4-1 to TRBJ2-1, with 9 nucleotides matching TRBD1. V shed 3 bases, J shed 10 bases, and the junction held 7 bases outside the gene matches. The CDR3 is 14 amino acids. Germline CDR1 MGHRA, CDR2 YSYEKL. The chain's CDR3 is CASSHPGTGREQFF. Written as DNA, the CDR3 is TGCGCCAGCAGCCATCCAGGGACAGGGCGGGAGCAGTTCTTC.

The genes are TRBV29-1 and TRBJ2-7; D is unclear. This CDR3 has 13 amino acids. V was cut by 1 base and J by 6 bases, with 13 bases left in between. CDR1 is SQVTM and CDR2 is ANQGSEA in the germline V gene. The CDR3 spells CSVEVKASLEQYF. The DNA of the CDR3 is TGCAGCGTTGAAGTTAAGGCCTCTCTCGAGCAGTACTTC.

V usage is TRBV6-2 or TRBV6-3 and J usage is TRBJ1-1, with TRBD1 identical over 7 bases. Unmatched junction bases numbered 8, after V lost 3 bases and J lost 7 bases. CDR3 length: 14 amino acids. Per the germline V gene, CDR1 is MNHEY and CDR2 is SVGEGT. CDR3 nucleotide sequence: TGTGCCAGCAGTTATCCACTGCGGGACAGTGAAGCTTTCTTT. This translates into CASSYPLRDSEAFF.

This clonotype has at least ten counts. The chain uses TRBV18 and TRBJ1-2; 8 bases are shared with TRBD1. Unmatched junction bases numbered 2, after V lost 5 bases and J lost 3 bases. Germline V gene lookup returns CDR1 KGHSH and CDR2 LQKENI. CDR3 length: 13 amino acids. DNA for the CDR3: TGTGCCAGCTCAACGGACAGGGACTATGGCTACACCTTC. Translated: CASSTDRDYGYTF. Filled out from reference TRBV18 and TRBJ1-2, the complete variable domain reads NAGVMQNPRHLVRRRGQEARLRCSPMKGHSHVYWYRQLPEEGLKFMVYLQKENIIDESGMPKERFSAEFPKEGPSILRIQQVVRGDSAAYFCASSTDRDYGYTFGSGTRLTVV.

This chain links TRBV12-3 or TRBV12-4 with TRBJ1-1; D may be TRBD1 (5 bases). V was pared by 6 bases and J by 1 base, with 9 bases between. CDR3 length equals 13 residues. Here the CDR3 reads CASRGDANTEAFF. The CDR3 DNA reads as TGTGCCAGCAGAGGGGATGCGAACACTGAAGCTTTCTTT.

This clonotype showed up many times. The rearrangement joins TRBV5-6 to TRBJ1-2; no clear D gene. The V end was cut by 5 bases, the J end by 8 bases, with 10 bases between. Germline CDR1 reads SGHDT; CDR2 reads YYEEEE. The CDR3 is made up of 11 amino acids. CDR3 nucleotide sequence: TGTGCCAGCAGAAGAGATGCGGGCTACACCTTC. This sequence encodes CASRRDAGYTF. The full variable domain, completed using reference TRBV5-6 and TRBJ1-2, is DAGVTQSPTHLIKTRGQQVTLRCSPKSGHDTVSWYQQALGQGPQFIFQYYEEEERQRGNFPDRFSGHQFPNYSSELNVNALLLGDSALYLCASRRDAGYTFGSGTRLTVV.

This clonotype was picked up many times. CDR3 protein: CASSEGGSYGYTF. The CDR3, as DNA: TGTGCCAGCAGCGAGGGGGGTTCTTATGGCTACACCTTC. The chain couples TRBV9 to TRBJ1-2; possibly TRBD1 for D (6 bases). CDR3 length: 13 amino acids. With 3 bases removed from V and 5 bases from J, the gap between germline ends came to 11 bases. CDR1 and CDR2 (germline): SGDLS, YYNGEE.

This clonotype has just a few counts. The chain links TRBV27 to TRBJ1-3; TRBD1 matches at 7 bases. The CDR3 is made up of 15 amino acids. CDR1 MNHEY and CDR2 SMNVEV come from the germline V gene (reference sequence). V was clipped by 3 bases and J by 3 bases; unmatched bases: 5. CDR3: CASSLQGVIGNTIYF. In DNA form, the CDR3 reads TGTGCCAGCAGTTTGCAGGGGGTGATTGGAAACACCATATATTTT.

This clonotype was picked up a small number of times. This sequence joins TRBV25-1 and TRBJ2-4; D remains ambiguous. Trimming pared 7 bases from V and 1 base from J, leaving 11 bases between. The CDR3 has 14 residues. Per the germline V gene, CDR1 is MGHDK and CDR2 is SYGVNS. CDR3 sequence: CASTPGRAKNIQYF. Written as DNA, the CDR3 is TGTGCCAGCACCCCCGGGCGGGCCAAAAACATTCAGTACTTC.